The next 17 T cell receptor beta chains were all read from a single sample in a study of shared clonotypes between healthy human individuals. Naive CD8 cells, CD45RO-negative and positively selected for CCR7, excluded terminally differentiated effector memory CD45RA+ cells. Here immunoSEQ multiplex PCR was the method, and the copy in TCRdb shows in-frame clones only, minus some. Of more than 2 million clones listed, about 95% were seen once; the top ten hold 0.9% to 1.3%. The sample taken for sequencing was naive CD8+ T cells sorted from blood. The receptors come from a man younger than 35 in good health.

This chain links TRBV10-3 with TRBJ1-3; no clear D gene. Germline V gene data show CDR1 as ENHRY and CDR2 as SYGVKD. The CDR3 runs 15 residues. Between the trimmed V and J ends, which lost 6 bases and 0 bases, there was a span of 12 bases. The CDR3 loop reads CAISPDGYSGNTIYF. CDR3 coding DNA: TGTGCCATCAGCCCGGACGGATACTCTGGAAACACCATATATTTT.

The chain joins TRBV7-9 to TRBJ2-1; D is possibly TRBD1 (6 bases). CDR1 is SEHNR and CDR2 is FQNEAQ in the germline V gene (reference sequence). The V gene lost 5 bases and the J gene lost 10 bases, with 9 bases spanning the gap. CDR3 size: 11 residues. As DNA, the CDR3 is TGTGCCAGCAGCCAGGGGAGAGAGCAGTTCTTC. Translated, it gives CASSQGREQFF.

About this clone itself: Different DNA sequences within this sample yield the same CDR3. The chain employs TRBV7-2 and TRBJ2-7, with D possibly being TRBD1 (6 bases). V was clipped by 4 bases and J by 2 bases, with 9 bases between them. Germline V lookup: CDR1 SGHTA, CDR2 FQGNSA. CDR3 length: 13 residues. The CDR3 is CASSSRDTYEQYF. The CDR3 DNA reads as TGTGCCAGCAGCTCCAGGGACACCTACGAGCAGTACTTC.

In nucleotides, the CDR3 is TGTGCCAGCAGCTTAAAACCGGGACATCGCCCCTACGAGCAGTACTTC. It translates to CASSLKPGHRPYEQYF. The chain uses TRBV5-6 and TRBJ2-7; a weak D match, TRBD1 (6 bases). CDR1 is SGHDT, CDR2 YYEEEE, per germline. This CDR3 is 16 amino acids long. V was clipped by 2 bases and J by 2 bases, with 17 bases between them.

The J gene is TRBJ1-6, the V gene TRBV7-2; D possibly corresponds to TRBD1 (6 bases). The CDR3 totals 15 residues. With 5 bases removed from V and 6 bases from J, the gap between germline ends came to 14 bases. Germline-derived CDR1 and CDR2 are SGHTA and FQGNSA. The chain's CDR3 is CASSRRDISNSPLHF. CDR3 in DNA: TGTGCCAGCAGCCGACGGGACATATCTAATTCACCCCTCCACTTT.

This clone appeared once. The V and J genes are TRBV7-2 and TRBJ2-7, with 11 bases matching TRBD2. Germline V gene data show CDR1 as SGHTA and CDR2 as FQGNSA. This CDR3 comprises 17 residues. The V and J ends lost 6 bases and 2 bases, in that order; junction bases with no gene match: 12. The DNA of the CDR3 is TGTGCCAGCAGGCTCAACCCGGGACTAGCGGAAACCTACGAGCAGTACTTC. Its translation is CASRLNPGLAETYEQYF.

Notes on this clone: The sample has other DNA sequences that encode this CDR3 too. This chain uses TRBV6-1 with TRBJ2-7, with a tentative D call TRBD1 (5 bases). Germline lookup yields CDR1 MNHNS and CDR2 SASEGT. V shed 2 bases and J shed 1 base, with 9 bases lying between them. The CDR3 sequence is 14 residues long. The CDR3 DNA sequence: TGTGCCAGCAGTGAAAGGGGTTCATCCTACGAGCAGTACTTC. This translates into CASSERGSSYEQYF.

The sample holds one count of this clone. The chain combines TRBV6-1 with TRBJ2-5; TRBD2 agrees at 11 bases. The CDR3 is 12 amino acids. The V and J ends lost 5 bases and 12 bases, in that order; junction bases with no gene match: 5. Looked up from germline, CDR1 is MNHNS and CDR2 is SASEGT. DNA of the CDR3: TGTGCCAGCAGTCTCTTTAGCGGGGGGGAGTACTTC. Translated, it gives CASSLFSGGEYF.

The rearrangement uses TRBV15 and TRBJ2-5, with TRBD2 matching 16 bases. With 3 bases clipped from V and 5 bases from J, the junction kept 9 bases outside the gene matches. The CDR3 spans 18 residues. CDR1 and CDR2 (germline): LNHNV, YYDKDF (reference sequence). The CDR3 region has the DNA TGTGCCACCAGCAGGGGGACTAGCGGGAGGGCCGAGTCGGAGACCCAGTACTTC. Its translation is CATSRGTSGRAESETQYF.

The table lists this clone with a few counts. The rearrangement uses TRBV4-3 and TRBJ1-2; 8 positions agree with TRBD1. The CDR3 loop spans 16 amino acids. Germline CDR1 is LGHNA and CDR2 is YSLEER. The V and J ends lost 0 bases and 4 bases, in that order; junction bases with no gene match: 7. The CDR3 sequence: CASSQDSSGQGYGYTF. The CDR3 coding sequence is TGCGCCAGCAGCCAAGATTCCAGCGGACAGGGCTATGGCTACACCTTC.

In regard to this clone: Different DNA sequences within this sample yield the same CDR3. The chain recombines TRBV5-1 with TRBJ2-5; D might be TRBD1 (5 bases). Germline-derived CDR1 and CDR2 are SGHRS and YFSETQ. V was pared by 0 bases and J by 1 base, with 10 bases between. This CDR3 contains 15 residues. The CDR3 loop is CASSLGQGTQETQYF. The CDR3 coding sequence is TGCGCCAGCAGCTTGGGGCAGGGCACCCAAGAGACCCAGTACTTC.

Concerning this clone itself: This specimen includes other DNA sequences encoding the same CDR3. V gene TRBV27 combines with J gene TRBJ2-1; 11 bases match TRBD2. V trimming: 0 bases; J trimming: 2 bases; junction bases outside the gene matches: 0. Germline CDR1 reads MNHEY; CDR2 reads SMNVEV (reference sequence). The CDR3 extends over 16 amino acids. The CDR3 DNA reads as TGTGCCAGCAGTTTATCTAGCGGGGGGGCCTACAATGAGCAGTTCTTC. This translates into CASSLSSGGAYNEQFF.

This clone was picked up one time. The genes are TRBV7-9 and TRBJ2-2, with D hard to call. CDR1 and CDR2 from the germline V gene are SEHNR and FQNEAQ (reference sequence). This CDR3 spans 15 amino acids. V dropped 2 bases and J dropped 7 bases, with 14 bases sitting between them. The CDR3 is CASSLNPGRHGELFF. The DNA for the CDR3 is TGTGCCAGCAGCTTAAACCCAGGACGGCACGGGGAGCTGTTTTTT.

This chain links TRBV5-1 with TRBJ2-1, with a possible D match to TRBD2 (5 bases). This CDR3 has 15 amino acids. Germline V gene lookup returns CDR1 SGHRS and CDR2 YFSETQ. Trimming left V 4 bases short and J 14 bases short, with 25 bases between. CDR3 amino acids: CASSPGPGDNPWEFF. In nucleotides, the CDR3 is TGCGCCAGCAGCCCCGGACCCGGGGATAACCCCTGGGAGTTCTTC.

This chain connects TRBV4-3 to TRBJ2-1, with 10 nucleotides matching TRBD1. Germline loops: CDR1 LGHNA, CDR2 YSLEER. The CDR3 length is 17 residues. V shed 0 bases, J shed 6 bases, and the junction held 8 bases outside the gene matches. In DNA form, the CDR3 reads TGCGCCAGCAGCCAAGACGCGGGACAGGGGATCGGCAATGAGCAGTTCTTC. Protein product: CASSQDAGQGIGNEQFF.

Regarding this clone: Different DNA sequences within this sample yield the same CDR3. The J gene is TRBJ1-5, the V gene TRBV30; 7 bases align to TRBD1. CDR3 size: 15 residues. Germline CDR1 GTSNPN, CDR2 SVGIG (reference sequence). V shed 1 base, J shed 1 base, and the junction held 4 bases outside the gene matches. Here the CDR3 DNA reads TGTGCCTGGAGTGCCGGGACAGCCAGCAATCAGCCCCAGCATTTT. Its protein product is CAWSAGTASNQPQHF.

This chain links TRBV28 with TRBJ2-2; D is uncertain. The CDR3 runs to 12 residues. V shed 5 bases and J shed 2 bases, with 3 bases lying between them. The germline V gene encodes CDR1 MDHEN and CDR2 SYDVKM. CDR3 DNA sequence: TGTGCCAGCAGTGAAAACACCGGGGAGCTGTTTTTT. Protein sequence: CASSENTGELFF.